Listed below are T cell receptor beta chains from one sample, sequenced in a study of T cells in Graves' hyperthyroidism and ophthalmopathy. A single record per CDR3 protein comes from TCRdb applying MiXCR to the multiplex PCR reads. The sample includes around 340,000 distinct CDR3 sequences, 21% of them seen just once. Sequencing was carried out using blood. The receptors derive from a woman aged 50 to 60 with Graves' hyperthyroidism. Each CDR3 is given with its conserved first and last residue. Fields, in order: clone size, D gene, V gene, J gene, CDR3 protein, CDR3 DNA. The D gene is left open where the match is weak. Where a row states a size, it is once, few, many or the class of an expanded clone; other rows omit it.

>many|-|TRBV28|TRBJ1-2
CASSLTQGPYGYTF
TGTGCCAGCAGTTTAACCCAGGGGCCCTATGGCTACACCTTC
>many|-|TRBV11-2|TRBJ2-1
CASSSLRKNHNEQFF
TGTGCCAGCAGCTCTCTACGCAAGAACCACAATGAGCAGTTCTTC
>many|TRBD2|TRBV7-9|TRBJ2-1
CASSSSSGTYNEQFF
TGTGCCAGCAGCTCCTCTAGCGGGACCTACAATGAGCAGTTCTTC
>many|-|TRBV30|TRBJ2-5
CAWSRGRETQYF
TGTGCCTGGAGTAGGGGACGGGAGACCCAGTACTTC
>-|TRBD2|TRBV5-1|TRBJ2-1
CASSLAAGGGNEQFF
TGCGCCAGCAGCTTGGCCGCGGGGGGGGGAAATGAGCAGTTCTTC
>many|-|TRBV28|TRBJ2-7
CASSYRTGYEQYF
TGTGCCAGCAGTTACCGGACGGGTTACGAGCAGTACTTC
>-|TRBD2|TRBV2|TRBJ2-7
CASSPQLAGPYEQYF
TGTGCCAGCAGCCCCCAACTAGCGGGCCCCTACGAGCAGTACTTC
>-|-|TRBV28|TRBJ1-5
CASSPKNRRVYNQPQHF
TGTGCCAGCAGTCCGAAGAATCGACGGGTATACAATCAGCCCCAGCATTTT
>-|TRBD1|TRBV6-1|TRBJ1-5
CASSRQGGGQPQHF
TGTGCCAGCAGTAGACAGGGAGGTGGTCAGCCCCAGCATTTT
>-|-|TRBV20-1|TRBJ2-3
CSARDPAGDTQYF
TGCAGTGCTAGAGATCCCGCGGGAGATACGCAGTATTTT
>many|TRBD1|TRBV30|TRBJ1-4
CAWGKGQHNEKLFF
TGTGCCTGGGGAAAGGGACAGCATAATGAAAAACTGTTTTTT
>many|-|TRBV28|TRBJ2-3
CASRGRVGTDTQYF
TGTGCCAGCAGGGGCAGGGTGGGCACAGATACGCAGTATTTT
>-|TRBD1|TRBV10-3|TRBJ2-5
CAIRDATGTGNSYQETQYF
TGTGCCATCAGGGATGCAACCGGGACAGGGAATTCGTACCAAGAGACCCAGTACTTC
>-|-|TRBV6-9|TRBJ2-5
CASSYGGGRETQYF
TGTGCCAGCAGTTATGGGGGGGGCAGGGAGACCCAGTACTTC
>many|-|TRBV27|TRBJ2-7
CASSFRAQVYEQYF
TGTGCCAGCAGTTTTCGGGCACAAGTCTACGAGCAGTACTTC
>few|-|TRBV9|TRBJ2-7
CASSVSWDPYEQYF
TGTGCCAGCAGCGTTTCTTGGGATCCCTACGAGCAGTACTTC
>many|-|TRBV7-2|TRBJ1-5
CASSFLGGNQPQHF
TGTGCCAGCAGCTTTTTAGGGGGCAATCAGCCCCAGCATTTT
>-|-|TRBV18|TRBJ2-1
CASSLLEYSYNEQFF
TGTGCCAGCTCTCTTCTAGAGTACTCCTACAATGAGCAGTTCTTC
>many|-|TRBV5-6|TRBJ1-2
CASSFHRNYGYTF
TGTGCCAGCAGCTTCCACAGAAACTATGGCTACACCTTC
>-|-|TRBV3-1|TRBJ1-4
CASSQDPAGATNEKLFF
TGTGCCAGCAGCCAAGATCCGGCAGGAGCAACTAATGAAAAACTGTTTTTT
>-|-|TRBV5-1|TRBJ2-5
CASSDAPGFQETQYF
TGCGCCAGCAGCGACGCTCCGGGGTTCCAAGAGACCCAGTACTTC
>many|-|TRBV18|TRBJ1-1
CASSPNPLTVNTEAFF
TGTGCCAGCTCACCGAATCCCTTGACAGTGAACACTGAAGCTTTCTTT
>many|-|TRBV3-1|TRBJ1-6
CASSLTTGAGLSPLHF
TGTGCCAGCAGCCTTACGACGGGAGCCGGGCTTTCACCCCTCCACTTT
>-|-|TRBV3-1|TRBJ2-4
CASSPRGAAKNIQYF
TGTGCCAGCAGCCCCCGGGGGGCGGCCAAAAACATTCAGTACTTC
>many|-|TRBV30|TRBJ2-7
CAWSFNYEQYF
TGTGCCTGGAGCTTCAACTACGAGCAGTACTTC
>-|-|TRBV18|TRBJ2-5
CASSPNTGETQYF
TGTGCCAGCTCACCGAACACCGGGGAGACCCAGTACTTC
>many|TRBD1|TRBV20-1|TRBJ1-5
CSARDETGNQPQHF
TGCAGTGCTAGAGACGAGACAGGGAATCAGCCCCAGCATTTT
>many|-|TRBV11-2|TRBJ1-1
CASSLPNLPGQLNTEAFF
TGTGCCAGCAGCTTGCCTAATCTCCCGGGACAATTAAACACTGAAGCTTTCTTT
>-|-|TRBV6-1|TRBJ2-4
CASSEAIGLAKNIQYF
TGTGCCAGCAGTGAAGCGATAGGACTAGCCAAAAACATTCAGTACTTC
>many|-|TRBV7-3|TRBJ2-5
CASSLNGGETQYF
TGTGCCAGCAGCTTAAATGGCGGCGAGACCCAGTACTTC
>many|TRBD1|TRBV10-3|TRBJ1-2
CAIRDRVISNYGYTF
TGTGCCATCCGGGACAGGGTGATATCTAACTATGGCTACACCTTC
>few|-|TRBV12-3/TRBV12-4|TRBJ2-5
CASSKGLTGETQYF
TGTGCCAGCAGCAAGGGACTGACTGGCGAGACCCAGTACTTC
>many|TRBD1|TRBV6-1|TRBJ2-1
CASRLQGNQYNEQFF
TGTGCCAGCAGGCTACAGGGGAACCAATACAATGAGCAGTTCTTC
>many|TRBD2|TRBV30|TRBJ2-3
CASREREASDTQYF
TGTGCCTCGAGAGAGCGGGAGGCCTCAGATACGCAGTATTTT
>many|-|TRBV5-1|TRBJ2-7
CASSPHKGGYEQYF
TGCGCCAGCAGCCCCCATAAGGGTGGCTACGAGCAGTACTTC
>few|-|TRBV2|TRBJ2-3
CASSVLKADTQYF
TGTGCCAGCAGTGTCCTCAAAGCAGATACGCAGTATTTT
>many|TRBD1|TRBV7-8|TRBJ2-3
CASSSWTGGTDTQYF
TGTGCCAGCAGCTCCTGGACAGGTGGCACAGATACGCAGTATTTT
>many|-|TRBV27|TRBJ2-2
CASIAGRNTGELFF
TGTGCCAGCATTGCGGGAAGGAACACCGGGGAGCTGTTTTTT
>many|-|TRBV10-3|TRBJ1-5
CAISEGKRVNQPQHF
TGTGCCATCAGTGAGGGGAAAAGGGTCAATCAGCCCCAGCATTTT
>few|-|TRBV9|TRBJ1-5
CASSVGAGGNQPQHF
TGTGCCAGCAGCGTTGGGGCAGGGGGCAATCAGCCCCAGCATTTT
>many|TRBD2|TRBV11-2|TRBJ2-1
CASSRLAGSNNEQFF
TGTGCCAGCAGCAGACTAGCGGGAAGCAACAATGAGCAGTTCTTC
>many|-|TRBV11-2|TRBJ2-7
CASSSDTYEQYF
TGTGCCAGCAGCTCCGACACCTACGAGCAGTACTTC
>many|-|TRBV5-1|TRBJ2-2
CASSLAGGLLNTGELFF
TGCGCCAGCAGCTTGGCCGGGGGGCTGCTGAACACCGGGGAGCTGTTTTTT
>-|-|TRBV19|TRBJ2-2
CASTSGGPATGELFF
TGTGCCAGCACGAGTGGGGGACCGGCCACCGGGGAGCTGTTTTTT